One sample yielded the 32 T cell receptor beta chains listed below, sequenced in a study of OX40 agonist ivuxolimab in advanced cancers. The method was immunoSEQ multiplex PCR; TCRdb's version includes in-frame clones alone and lacks a portion of them. The sample lists approximately 86,000 clones, roughly 93% occurring once. The sequenced sample was CD4+ or CD8+ T cells sorted from blood, obtained in a trial of the OX40 agonist ivuxolimab. Receptor source: an adult with an advanced solid tumor such as melanoma, head and neck, liver or kidney cancer.

This chain uses TRBV6-6 with TRBJ2-5, with D perhaps TRBD1 (5 bases). The germline CDR1 and CDR2 sequences are MNHNY and SVGAGI (reference sequence). The V and J ends lost 2 bases and 2 bases respectively, with 9 bases between them. This CDR3 comprises 14 residues. CDR3 nucleotide sequence: TGTGCCAGCAGTTACCTCAGGGAACAAGAGACCCAGTACTTC. Translated, it gives CASSYLREQETQYF.

V and J are TRBV7-3 and TRBJ2-3; 11 bases map to TRBD2. The CDR3 is 15 amino acids. Germline CDR1 SGHTA, CDR2 FQGTGA. V shed 5 bases, J shed 2 bases, and the junction held 3 bases outside the gene matches. The CDR3 sequence is CASSKGLADTDTQYF. Here the CDR3 DNA reads TGTGCCAGCAGCAAGGGACTAGCGGACACAGATACGCAGTATTTT. The whole variable domain, remainder taken from reference TRBV7-3 and TRBJ2-3, is GAGVSQTPSNKVTEKGKYVELRCDPISGHTALYWYRQSLGQGPEFLIYFQGTGAADDSGLPNDRFFAVRPEGSVSTLKIQRTERGDSAVYLCASSKGLADTDTQYFGPGTRLTVL.

The chain carries TRBV19 and TRBJ1-2; D might be TRBD1 (5 bases). Germline CDR1 LNHDA, CDR2 SQIVND (reference sequence). V was clipped by 5 bases and J by 0 bases, with 10 bases between them. There are 14 residues in the CDR3. The CDR3 DNA reads TGTGCCAGTAGTCCGACAGCTACTAACTATGGCTACACCTTC. Amino acids: CASSPTATNYGYTF.

The V and J genes are TRBV7-2 and TRBJ2-6, with 8 bases lining up with TRBD2. V gave up 5 bases and J gave up 7 bases; unmatched junction bases: 7. This CDR3 spans 15 amino acids. The V gene's germline CDR1 is SGHTA and CDR2 FQGNSA. The CDR3 here is CASSERIAGANVLTF. The CDR3 DNA is TGTGCCAGCAGCGAGAGAATAGCGGGAGCCAACGTCCTGACTTTC. Using reference TRBV7-2 and TRBJ2-6 for the parts outside the CDR3, the full variable domain is GAGVSQSPSNKVTEKGKDVELRCDPISGHTALYWYRQSLGQGLEFLIYFQGNSAPDKSGLPSDRFSAERTGGSVSTLTIQRTQQEDSAVYLCASSERIAGANVLTFGAGSRLTVL.

This chain connects TRBV18 to TRBJ1-5; tentative D call: TRBD1 (5 bases). The CDR3 loop spans 16 amino acids. Germline CDR1 KGHSH, CDR2 LQKENI. Trimming took off 3 bases at V and 2 bases at J, with 14 bases between the two ends. CDR3 residues: CASSPIATGGNQPQHF. The CDR3 nucleotides read TGTGCCAGCTCACCCATCGCTACAGGAGGCAATCAGCCCCAGCATTTT.

The chain joins TRBV18 to TRBJ2-7; 7 bases agree with TRBD1. The length of the CDR3 is 16 residues. V trimming: 3 bases; J trimming: 7 bases; junction bases outside the gene matches: 15. CDR1 and CDR2 (germline): KGHSH, LQKENI. CDR3 amino acids: CASSPRIGDRASEQYF. CDR3 DNA sequence: TGTGCCAGCTCACCGAGGATAGGAGACAGGGCGTCTGAGCAGTACTTC.

The chain is built from TRBV27 and TRBJ1-5; D is perhaps TRBD1 (5 bases). The CDR3 contains 15 residues. With 5 bases removed from V and 1 base from J, the gap between germline ends came to 12 bases. Germline CDR1 is MNHEY and CDR2 is SMNVEV (reference sequence). In DNA form, the CDR3 reads TGTGCCAGCAGTCCCCTGGGGACGAGCAATCAGCCCCAGCATTTT. Encoded protein: CASSPLGTSNQPQHF.

V is TRBV5-4 and J is TRBJ2-7, with 9 bases aligning to TRBD1. V gave up 3 bases and J gave up 4 bases; unmatched junction bases: 8. The CDR3 has 15 amino acids. The V gene's germline CDR1 is SGHNT and CDR2 YYREEE (reference sequence). The DNA for the CDR3 is TGTGCCAGCAGCTCTGGGACAGGGAGCTTTTACGAGCAGTACTTC. This sequence encodes CASSSGTGSFYEQYF.

The chain has TRBV7-9 and TRBJ1-1; the match to TRBD1 covers 8 bases. Germline CDR1 reads SEHNR; CDR2 reads FQNEAQ (reference sequence). V was pared by 3 bases and J by 1 base, with 1 base of the junction left unmatched. The CDR3 sequence is 14 residues long. In DNA, the CDR3 is TGTGCCAGCAGCTTCACAGGGGGGAACACTGAAGCTTTCTTT. As protein: CASSFTGGNTEAFF. Drawing the rest from reference TRBV7-9 and TRBJ1-1, the complete variable domain is DTGVSQNPRHKITKRGQNVTFRCDPISEHNRLYWYRQTLGQGPEFLTYFQNEAQLEKSRLLSDRFSAERPKGSFSTLEIQRTEQGDSAMYLCASSFTGGNTEAFFGQGTRLTVV.

The chain links TRBV28 to TRBJ2-7, with D perhaps being TRBD1 or TRBD2 (6 bases each). Per germline, CDR1 MDHEN and CDR2 SYDVKM. CDR3 length equals 15 residues. Trimming stripped 5 bases from V and 4 bases from J, with 18 bases between. The CDR3 reads CASSPLVGGYYEQYF. In DNA, the CDR3 is TGTGCCAGCAGTCCACTGGTGGGGGGCTATTACGAGCAGTACTTC.

The chain employs TRBV7-7 and TRBJ2-2; 7 nucleotides match TRBD2. Trimming took 5 bases from V and 6 from J; bases not matched to a gene: 3. The germline V gene has CDR1 SSHAT and CDR2 FNYEAQ (reference sequence). The CDR3 runs 13 residues. CDR3 residues: CASSPTSAGELFF. DNA of the CDR3: TGTGCCAGCAGCCCAACTAGCGCCGGGGAGCTGTTTTTT.

The chain links TRBV6-1 to TRBJ2-7, with D tentatively TRBD1 (6 bases). From germline, CDR1 is MNHNS and CDR2 SASEGT. The CDR3 extends over 15 amino acids. The germline V and J ends were trimmed by 4 bases and 4 bases, with 17 bases remaining between them. In DNA form, the CDR3 reads TGTGCCAGCAGTGTCCTACAGGGTCGGGTATACGAGCAGTACTTC. Translation gives CASSVLQGRVYEQYF.

The chain carries TRBV4-3 and TRBJ2-1; TRBD2 matches 13 bases. The CDR3 totals 21 residues. The V gene's germline CDR1 is LGHNA and CDR2 YSLEER. V lost 3 bases to trimming and J lost 0 bases; unmatched junction nucleotides: 14. The CDR3 loop reads CASSQSTMGTSGARSYNEQFF. The CDR3 nucleotides are TGCGCCAGCAGCCAGTCTACTATGGGGACTAGCGGGGCCCGCTCCTACAATGAGCAGTTCTTC.

A single count supports this clone. The CDR3 DNA is TGTGCCAGTAGTATACAAGCGGGAGAAAAACTGTTTTTT. Amino acid sequence: CASSIQAGEKLFF. The V gene is TRBV19, the J gene TRBJ1-4; D is undetermined. Trimming shortened V by 2 bases and J by 8 bases, and 9 bases separated the two germline ends. Germline V gene sequence: CDR1 LNHDA, CDR2 SQIVND (reference sequence). This CDR3 comprises 13 residues.

This clone was recorded only once. This chain uses TRBV9 with TRBJ2-1, with D possibly matching TRBD1 (7 bases). With 0 bases removed from V and 7 bases from J, the gap between germline ends came to 17 bases. The CDR3 has 16 residues. From germline, CDR1 is SGDLS and CDR2 YYNGEE. The DNA of the CDR3 is TGTGCCAGCAGCGTAGGTGGGAGGACAGGTGGGAATGAGCAGTTCTTC. This translates into CASSVGGRTGGNEQFF.

The chain couples TRBV7-8 to TRBJ2-7, with 8 bases fitting TRBD2. CDR3 length: 13 residues. Germline CDR1 reads SGHVS; CDR2 reads FQNEAQ. Trimming removed 0 bases from V and 10 bases from J; junction bases left unmatched: 5. The CDR3 bases are TGTGCCAGCAGCTTAGCGGAGACTAGCGACCAGTACTTC. Its translation: CASSLAETSDQYF.

The V and J genes are TRBV29-1 and TRBJ2-1; TRBD2 matches 12 bases. This CDR3 is built from 14 residues. Germline V gene lookup returns CDR1 SQVTM and CDR2 ANQGSEA. J gave up 8 bases and V 3 bases, and 5 bases lay outside the gene matches. In nucleotides, the CDR3 is TGCAGCGTTGAGACTAGCGGGAGATCCGATGAGCAGTTCTTC. Residues: CSVETSGRSDEQFF.

This chain connects TRBV7-8 to TRBJ2-7; maybe TRBD1 (5 bases). The CDR3 runs 16 residues. The germline CDR1 and CDR2 sequences are SGHVS and FQNEAQ. V was pared by 5 bases and J by 0 bases, with 17 bases between. In DNA form, the CDR3 reads TGTGCCAGCAGCCAAAGGGGCGGTGTTAGCTCCTACGAGCAGTACTTC. It is translated as CASSQRGGVSSYEQYF.

The chain employs TRBV7-2 and TRBJ2-7; TRBD2 matches 8 bases. Germline-derived CDR1 and CDR2 are SGHTA and FQGNSA. V lost 5 bases to trimming and J lost 3 bases; unmatched junction nucleotides: 18. The CDR3 has 18 amino acids. This chain's CDR3 is CASSSNPWGTSLGYEQYF. CDR3 sequence (DNA): TGTGCCAGCAGCAGCAATCCGTGGGGGACTAGTCTTGGCTACGAGCAGTACTTC.

There are a few counts of this clone. This chain uses TRBV11-1 with TRBJ2-1, with TRBD2 identical over 14 bases. Losses at the gene ends were 5 bases for V and 9 bases for J; bases not matched to a gene: 9. The length of the CDR3 is 16 residues. Germline CDR1 is SGHAT and CDR2 is FQDESV (reference sequence). The chain's CDR3 is CASSHPGTSGRGEQFF. The CDR3 nucleotides are TGTGCCAGCAGCCATCCAGGGACTAGCGGGAGAGGTGAGCAGTTCTTC.

In DNA, the CDR3 is TGTGCCAGCAGCTTCACAGCCTCCTACGAGCAGTACTTC. Translation gives CASSFTASYEQYF. The chain carries TRBV5-6 and TRBJ2-5; D remains unclear. The J call may be in error: the DNA end matches TRBJ2-7 better. CDR1 and CDR2 from the germline V gene are SGHDT and YYEEEE. This CDR3 is built from 13 residues.

CDR3 in amino acids: CASSPWGSRTDTQYF. The CDR3 DNA follows: TGCGCCAGCTCTCCGTGGGGGTCCCGCACAGATACGCAGTATTTT. V and J are TRBV5-1 and TRBJ2-3; D may be TRBD1 or TRBD2 (5 bases each). Germline lookup yields CDR1 SGHRS and CDR2 YFSETQ. CDR3 length: 15 amino acids. The V gene lost 7 bases and the J gene lost 1 base, with 16 bases spanning the gap.

The V and J genes are TRBV7-2 and TRBJ2-3; no clear D. There are 14 residues in the CDR3. Trimming removed 3 bases from V and 5 bases from J, with 12 bases in between. Germline CDR1 reads SGHTA; CDR2 reads FQGNSA. CDR3 coding DNA: TGTGCCAGCAGCTTTAGAAAGGGTGGAGATACGCAGTATTTT. Translation gives CASSFRKGGDTQYF.

This rearrangement joins TRBV5-1 to TRBJ2-7, with 7 bases identical to TRBD1. The CDR3 length is 15 residues. Germline V gene sequence: CDR1 SGHRS, CDR2 YFSETQ. Unmatched junction bases numbered 8, after V lost 1 base and J lost 4 bases. This chain's CDR3 is CASSLLPGGEYEQYF. The CDR3 coding sequence is TGCGCCAGCAGCTTGTTGCCAGGGGGTGAGTACGAGCAGTACTTC. Combining the CDR3 with reference TRBV5-1 and TRBJ2-7 gives the whole variable domain KAGVTQTPRYLIKTRGQQVTLSCSPISGHRSVSWYQQTPGQGLQFLFEYFSETQRNKGNFPGRFSGRQFSNSRSEMNVSTLELGDSALYLCASSLLPGGEYEQYFGPGTRLTVT.

A note on this clone: This may come from a read error, since a much larger clone is one base off. This rearrangement joins TRBV7-2 to TRBJ2-7; unclear D gene. Trimming removed 1 base at V and 2 bases at J, with 6 bases between. The germline gives CDR1 SGHTA, CDR2 FQGNSA. This CDR3 region has 13 residues. DNA for the CDR3: TGTGCCAGCAGCTTAGTACAGACCTACGAGCAGTACTTC. Translating gives CASSLVQTYEQYF.

The rearrangement links TRBV18 to TRBJ2-2, with 8 bases lining up with TRBD1. V gave up 6 bases and J gave up 0 bases; unmatched junction bases: 6. CDR1 and CDR2 (germline): KGHSH, LQKENI. There are 16 residues in the CDR3. CDR3 DNA sequence: TGTGCCAGCTCGACGGGACAGGTCCCGAACACCGGGGAGCTGTTTTTT. As protein: CASSTGQVPNTGELFF.

This clone was observed a handful of times. Within the sample, other DNA sequences also encode this same CDR3. The V gene is TRBV5-1, the J gene TRBJ2-7; TRBD1 matches at 9 bases. Per germline, CDR1 SGHRS and CDR2 YFSETQ. The V and J ends lost 0 bases and 4 bases, in that order; junction bases with no gene match: 5. The CDR3 totals 15 residues. CDR3 nucleotide sequence: TGCGCCAGCAGCTTGGGGACAGGGGAGGCGTACGAGCAGTACTTC. This encodes CASSLGTGEAYEQYF.

The J gene is TRBJ2-3, the V gene TRBV27, with 8 bases that match TRBD2. From germline, CDR1 is MNHEY and CDR2 SMNVEV (reference sequence). Trimming at V came to 6 bases and at J to 3 bases, leaving 11 bases not matched to a gene. The CDR3 extends over 16 amino acids. CDR3 amino acids: CASRAQGGLATDTQYF. CDR3 nucleotides: TGTGCCAGCAGAGCACAGGGCGGACTAGCAACAGATACGCAGTATTTT.

V gene TRBV7-2 combines with J gene TRBJ2-7; D gene uncertain. Trimming stripped 5 bases from V and 6 bases from J, with 14 bases between. The CDR3 extends over 13 amino acids. Germline values: CDR1 SGHTA, CDR2 FQGNSA. The CDR3 region is CASSLLYLAEQYF. The DNA for the CDR3 is TGTGCCAGCAGCCTACTTTACCTGGCCGAGCAGTACTTC.

The rearrangement uses TRBV11-2 and TRBJ2-1; 9 bases line up with TRBD2. CDR3 length equals 16 residues. The junction had 10 bases not matched to a gene; V was cut back by 1 base and J by 9 bases. Germline V lookup: CDR1 SGHAT, CDR2 FQNNGV. CDR3 residues: CASSLGGAGGLFEQFF. CDR3 bases: TGTGCCAGCAGCTTAGGGGGTGCGGGAGGGCTGTTTGAGCAGTTCTTC.

This chain joins TRBV28 and TRBJ1-2; TRBD1 matches 7 bases. The J segment lost 4 bases and the V segment lost 1 base, leaving 9 bases of the junction unmatched. From germline, CDR1 is MDHEN and CDR2 SYDVKM. This CDR3 is 16 amino acids long. CDR3 sequence reads: CASSLSPRQGPYGYTF. CDR3 DNA: TGTGCCAGCAGTTTATCCCCGAGACAGGGACCCTATGGCTACACCTTC.

The V and J genes are TRBV7-7 and TRBJ2-5; D might be TRBD2 (6 bases). Between the trimmed V and J ends, which lost 3 bases and 5 bases, there was a span of 10 bases. Looked up from germline, CDR1 is SSHAT and CDR2 is FNYEAQ (reference sequence). This CDR3 comprises 13 residues. The CDR3 DNA sequence: TGTGCCAGCAGCTTTAGCCGGGGGGAGACCCAGTACTTC. It translates to CASSFSRGETQYF.